The T cell receptor (beta chain) under discussion was sequenced for a study of T cell changes during pregnancy in multiple sclerosis. This CDR3 comprises 14 residues. Germline V gene data show CDR1 as MNHNS and CDR2 as SASEGT. V lost 3 bases and J lost 4; bases outside the gene matches: 3. Sequencing was performed with immunoSEQ multiplex PCR; in TCRdb, only in-frame clones are kept and a portion is missing. The sample lists about 40,000 clones, 94% occurring once. The receptor was isolated from a female donor with multiple sclerosis, enrolled in a pregnancy study. The gene calls are TRBV6-1 and TRBJ2-3, with 8 bases fitting TRBD1. The specimen was CD4+ T cells from peripheral blood mononuclear cells, collected after pregnancy. CDR3 nucleotide sequence: TGTGCCAGCAGTGAGGACAGGGCCTCAGATACGCAGTATTTT. Translated: CASSEDRASDTQYF.